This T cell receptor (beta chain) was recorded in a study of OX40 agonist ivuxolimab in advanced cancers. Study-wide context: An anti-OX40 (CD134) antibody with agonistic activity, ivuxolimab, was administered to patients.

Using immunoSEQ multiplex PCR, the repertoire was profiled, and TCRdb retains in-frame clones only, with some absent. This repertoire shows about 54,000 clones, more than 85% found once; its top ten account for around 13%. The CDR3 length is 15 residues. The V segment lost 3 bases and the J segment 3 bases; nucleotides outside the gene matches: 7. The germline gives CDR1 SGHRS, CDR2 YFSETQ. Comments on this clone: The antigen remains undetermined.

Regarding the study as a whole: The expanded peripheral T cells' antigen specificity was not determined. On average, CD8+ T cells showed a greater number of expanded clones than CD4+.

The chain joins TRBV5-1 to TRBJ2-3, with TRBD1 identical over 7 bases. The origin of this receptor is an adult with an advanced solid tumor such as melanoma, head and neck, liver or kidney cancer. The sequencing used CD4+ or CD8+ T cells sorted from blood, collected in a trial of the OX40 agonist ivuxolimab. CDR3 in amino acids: CASSSGQADTDTQYF. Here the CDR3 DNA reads TGCGCCAGCAGCTCAGGACAGGCTGATACAGATACGCAGTATTTT.